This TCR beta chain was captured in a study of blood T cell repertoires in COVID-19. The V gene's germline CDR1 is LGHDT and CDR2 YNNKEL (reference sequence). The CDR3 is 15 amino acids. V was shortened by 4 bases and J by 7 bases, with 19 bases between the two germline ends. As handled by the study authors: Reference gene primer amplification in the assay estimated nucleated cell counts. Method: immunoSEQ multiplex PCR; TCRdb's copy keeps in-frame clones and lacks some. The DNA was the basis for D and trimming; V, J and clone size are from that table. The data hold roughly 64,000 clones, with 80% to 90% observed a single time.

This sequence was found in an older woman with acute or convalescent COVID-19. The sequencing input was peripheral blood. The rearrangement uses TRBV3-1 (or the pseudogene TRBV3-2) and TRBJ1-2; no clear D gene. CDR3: CASSRSPGLTGGYTF. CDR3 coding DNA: TGTGCCAGCAGCCGCTCCCCGGGTCTTACGGGTGGCTACACCTTC.